The 10 T cell receptor beta chains presented below share a single source sample, sequenced in a study of blood T cells in healthy people across ages. A J-beta primer mix and a sample-barcoded 5' primer were used in a second PCR of about 7 to 12 cycles. TCRdb used MiXCR to reprocess the 5' RACE reads, holding one entry per CDR3 protein. The repertoire holds roughly 1.5 million distinct CDR3 sequences, less than 45% seen once, with under 5% in the top ten. Sequenced: blood. The origin of the receptors is a woman younger than 30 in good health.

V is TRBV12-3 or TRBV12-4 and J is TRBJ2-2, with D maybe TRBD1 (5 bases). This CDR3 has 14 residues. V was pared by 5 bases and J by 4 bases, with 11 bases between. This chain's CDR3 is CASSLGLSTGELFF. The CDR3 nucleotides read TGTGCCAGCAGTCTGGGGCTCTCCACCGGGGAGCTGTTTTTT.

V is TRBV20-1 and J is TRBJ2-3; the D is unclear. Germline-derived CDR1 and CDR2 are DFQATT and SNEGSKA (reference sequence). The CDR3 sequence is 13 residues long. With 6 bases removed from V and 0 bases from J, the gap between germline ends came to 10 bases. The CDR3, as DNA: TGCAGTGCCCCGCCCGGGAGCACAGATACGCAGTATTTT. This encodes CSAPPGSTDTQYF.

This clonotype turned up a few times. This rearrangement joins TRBV9 to TRBJ1-1; D is unclear. This CDR3 region has 13 residues. Trimming cost V 0 bases and J 10 bases, with 13 bases left between them. Germline V CDR1 and CDR2: SGDLS, YYNGEE. The CDR3 sequence is CASSVDVELGAFF. In nucleotides, the CDR3 is TGTGCCAGCAGCGTAGACGTGGAGTTAGGAGCTTTCTTT. The full variable domain, completed using reference TRBV9 and TRBJ1-1, is DSGVTQTPKHLITATGQRVTLRCSPRSGDLSVYWYQQSLDQGLQFLIQYYNGEERAKGNILERFSAQQFPDLHSELNLSSLELGDSALYFCASSVDVELGAFFGQGTRLTVV.

This clonotype was counted between two and nine times. V is TRBV6-5 and J is TRBJ2-1; 8 bases fit TRBD2. With V trimmed by 6 bases and J by 4 bases, 11 bases remained unmatched. The V gene's germline CDR1 is MNHEY and CDR2 SVGAGI. The CDR3 is 16 amino acids. CDR3 nucleotide sequence: TGTGCCAGCAGCTCACCTGGGACTAGAAGATACAATGAGCAGTTCTTC. Translated, it gives CASSSPGTRRYNEQFF.

The CDR3 is CASSLRLASDLETQYF. DNA of the CDR3: TGTGCCAGCAGTCTCAGACTAGCATCGGATTTAGAGACCCAGTACTTC. The chain employs TRBV3-1 and TRBJ2-5; 7 positions match TRBD2. Germline trimming cut 6 bases from V and 4 bases from J; bases unmatched to any gene: 14. From germline, CDR1 is LGHDT and CDR2 YNNKEL (reference sequence). The length of the CDR3 is 16 residues.

This chain links TRBV4-3 with TRBJ2-5; no firm D call. TRBJ2-7 explains the end of the DNA better; the J call may be wrong. The germline CDR1 and CDR2 sequences are LGHNA and YSLEER. CDR3 size: 14 residues. The CDR3 is CASSPWAGSYEQYF. The CDR3 DNA sequence: TGCGCCAGCAGCCCTTGGGCCGGCTCCTACGAGCAGTACTTC.

This clonotype was seen many times. The CDR3 here is CASSDSGTSPQYF. The CDR3 coding sequence is TGTGCCAGCAGTGACTCAGGGACTAGCCCGCAGTATTTT. This chain uses TRBV6-4 with TRBJ2-3; TRBD2 aligns across 9 bases. V lost 0 bases and J lost 10; bases outside the gene matches: 2. The CDR3 length is 13 residues. Germline loops: CDR1 MRHNA, CDR2 SNTAGT.

Concerning this clonotype itself: One end of the junction fails to match germline, which may point to a read error. The genes are TRBV20-1 and TRBJ2-7; a possible D gene is TRBD2 (6 bases). The CDR3 totals 13 residues. CDR1 is DFQATT and CDR2 is SNEGSKA in the germline V gene (reference sequence). The CDR3 region is CSVPGVGTYKQYF. Written as DNA, the CDR3 is TGCAGTGTCCCGGGGGTGGGAACCTACAAGCAGTACTTC.

The chain uses TRBV5-1 and TRBJ2-7, with 7 bases that match TRBD1. The end of the DNA aligns better with TRBJ2-4, so the J call may be wrong. This CDR3 is built from 14 residues. CDR1 is SGHRS, CDR2 YFSETQ, per germline. This CDR3 reads CASSVTGVQNIQYF. DNA of the CDR3: TGCGCCAGCAGCGTTACAGGGGTCCAAAACATTCAGTACTTC.

The J gene is TRBJ2-3, the V gene TRBV12-3 or TRBV12-4; D is uncertain. Trimming took off 7 bases at V and 0 bases at J, with 14 bases between the two ends. CDR3 length: 15 amino acids. Here the CDR3 DNA reads TGTGCCAGCATCCCTCTTGGACGGAGCACAGATACGCAGTATTTT. It yields the protein CASIPLGRSTDTQYF.